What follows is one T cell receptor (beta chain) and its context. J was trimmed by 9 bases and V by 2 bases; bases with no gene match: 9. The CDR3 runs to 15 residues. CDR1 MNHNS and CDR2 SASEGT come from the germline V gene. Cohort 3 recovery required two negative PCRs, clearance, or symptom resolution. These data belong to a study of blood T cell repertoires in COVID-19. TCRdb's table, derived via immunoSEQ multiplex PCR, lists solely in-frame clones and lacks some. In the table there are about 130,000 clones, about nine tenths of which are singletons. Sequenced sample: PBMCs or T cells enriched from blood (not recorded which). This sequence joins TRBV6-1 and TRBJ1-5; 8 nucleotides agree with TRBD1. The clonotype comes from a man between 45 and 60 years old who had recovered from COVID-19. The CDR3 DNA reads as TGTGCCAGCAGTGAAACAGGACAGGGTATCGTGCCCCAGCATTTT. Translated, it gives CASSETGQGIVPQHF.